This T cell receptor beta chain was recovered during a study of cytomegalovirus exposure and HLA in healthy donors. V was cut by 2 bases and J by 6 bases, with 11 bases left in between. This CDR3 has 14 residues. The germline V gene has CDR1 SGHTA and CDR2 FQGNSA. This clone was picked up a small number of times. Its matching antigen is unknown. Findings and limits, study-wide: The sole available immune exposure information was CMV serostatus.

Primers included in the PCR were 60 Vbeta and 13 Jbeta primers. Only in-frame clones appear in the TCRdb table, and some are missing; sequencing was by immunoSEQ multiplex PCR. Of about 140,000 clones listed, about three quarters are singletons. The chain recombines TRBV7-2 with TRBJ2-1; a possible D gene is TRBD2 (6 bases). The TCR sequence derives from a male donor in good health and CMV-seronegative. The sequenced material came from PBMCs. DNA for the CDR3: TGTGCCAGCAGCTTACTGGGGACTTTCAATGAGCAGTTCTTC. This gives the protein CASSLLGTFNEQFF.